The T cell receptor beta chain under discussion was sequenced for a study of shared clonotypes between healthy human individuals. Whole-study context: Used for every donor were three CD4 naive, three CD4 memory, two CD8 naive and one CD8 memory plate.

Trimming cost V 3 bases and J 6 bases, with 11 bases left between them. The CDR3 has 13 amino acids. Germline CDR1 MNHEY, CDR2 SVGAGI. CD8 cells classed as naive were CD45RO-negative and positively selected for CCR7, excluding terminally differentiated effector memory CD45RA+ cells. Study outcomes and limitations: Generation probabilities of non-shared clonotypes were lower (relative to those shared by all four donors). The study drew on few donors, limiting represented genetic and exposure-history diversity. An anticipated effect of sequencing depth on clonotype sharing among donors was recognized.

Concerning this clone: Its cognate antigen is unknown.

Libraries were prepared by immunoSEQ multiplex PCR; TCRdb keeps only in-frame clonotypes and omits some of them. The sample lists about 680,000 clones, 92% occurring once. This TCR derives from a man aged 30 to 39 in good health. Sequences were obtained from naive CD8+ T cells sorted from blood. The chain has TRBV6-5 and TRBJ1-2; no firm D call. CDR3 sequence reads: CASSYREADGYTF. The CDR3 bases are TGTGCCAGCAGTTATCGAGAGGCTGATGGCTACACCTTC.